This T cell receptor beta chain was recovered during a study of cytomegalovirus exposure and HLA in healthy donors. Whole-study context: Earlier sequencing of approximately 200 million T cells yielded around 120 million unique TCR beta sequences.

Whole-study findings and limits: Cytomegalovirus-associated status was assigned to around 160 TCR beta chains. A later analysis linked a missense variant in DCLRE1C to the trimming of TCR beta V and J genes.

Primers for the PCR totalled 60 Vbeta and 13 Jbeta. Sequencing was performed with immunoSEQ multiplex PCR; in TCRdb, only in-frame clones are kept and a portion is missing. The sample consists of approximately 100,000 clones, 60% to 80% of them appearing once. This CDR3 region has 20 residues. A word on this clone: The antigen remains undetermined.

The sequencing sample was made of PBMCs. The chain combines TRBV21-1 with TRBJ1-5; TRBD1 is the table's D call and was not checked against the DNA. TRBV21-1 is flagged as a pseudogene. The sequence came from a man aged 45-65 years in good health and CMV-seropositive. The CDR3 here is CASSKFSLRLEGARNQPQHF. Here the CDR3 DNA reads TGTGCCAGCAGCAAATTCTCCCTTCGGTTAGAGGGGGCGCGGAATCAGCCCCAGCATTTT.